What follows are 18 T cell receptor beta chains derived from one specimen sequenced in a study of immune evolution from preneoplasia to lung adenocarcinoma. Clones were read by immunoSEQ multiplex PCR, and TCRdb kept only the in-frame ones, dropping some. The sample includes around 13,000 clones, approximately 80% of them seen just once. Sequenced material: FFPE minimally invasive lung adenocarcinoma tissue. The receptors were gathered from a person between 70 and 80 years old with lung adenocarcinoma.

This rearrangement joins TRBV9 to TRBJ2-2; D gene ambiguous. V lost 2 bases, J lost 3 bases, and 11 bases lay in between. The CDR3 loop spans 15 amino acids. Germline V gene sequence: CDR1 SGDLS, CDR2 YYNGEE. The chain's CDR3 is CASSVYGVDTGELFF. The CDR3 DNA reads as TGTGCCAGCAGCGTTTATGGGGTCGACACCGGGGAGCTGTTTTTT.

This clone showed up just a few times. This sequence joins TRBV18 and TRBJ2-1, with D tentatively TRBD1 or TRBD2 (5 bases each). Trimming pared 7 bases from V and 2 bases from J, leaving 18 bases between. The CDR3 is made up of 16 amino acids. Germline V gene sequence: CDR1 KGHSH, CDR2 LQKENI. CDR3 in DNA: TGTGCCAGCTTAAAAATTCGCCGGGACCCCTACAATGAGCAGTTCTTC. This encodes CASLKIRRDPYNEQFF.

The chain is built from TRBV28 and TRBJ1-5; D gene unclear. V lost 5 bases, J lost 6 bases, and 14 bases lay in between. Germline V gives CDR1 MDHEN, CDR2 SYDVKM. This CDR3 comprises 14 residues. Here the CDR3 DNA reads TGTGCCAGCAGTAGACCGTCTTTAGGTCAGCCCCAGCATTTT. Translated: CASSRPSLGQPQHF.

CDR3 in amino acids: CAGERQGTDTQYF. CDR3 sequence (DNA): TGTGCCGGGGAAAGACAAGGCACAGATACGCAGTATTTT. The chain recombines TRBV7-9 with TRBJ2-3; D is undetermined. CDR1 is SEHNR, CDR2 FQNEAQ, per germline (reference sequence). The CDR3 has 13 residues. Trimming took off 11 bases at V and 1 base at J, with 13 bases between the two ends. Complete variable domain (other parts from reference TRBV7-9 and TRBJ2-3): DTGVSQNPRHKITKRGQNVTFRCDPISEHNRLYWYRQTLGQGPEFLTYFQNEAQLEKSRLLSDRFSAERPKGSFSTLEIQRTEQGDSAMYLCAGERQGTDTQYFGPGTRLTVL.

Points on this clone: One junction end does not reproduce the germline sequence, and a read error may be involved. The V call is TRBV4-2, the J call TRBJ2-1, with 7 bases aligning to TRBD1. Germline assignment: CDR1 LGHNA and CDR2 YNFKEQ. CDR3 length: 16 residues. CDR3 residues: CASSKEGGSSYNEQFF. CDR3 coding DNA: TGTGCCAGCAGCAAAGAAGGGGGCAGCTCCTACAATGAGCAGTTCTTC.

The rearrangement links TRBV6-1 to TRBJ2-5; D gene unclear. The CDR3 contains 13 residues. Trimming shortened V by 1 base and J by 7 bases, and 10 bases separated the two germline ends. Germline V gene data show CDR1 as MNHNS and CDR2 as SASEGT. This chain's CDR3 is CASSEGSSWTQYF. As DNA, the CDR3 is TGTGCCAGCAGTGAAGGTAGTTCGTGGACCCAGTACTTC.

The chain's CDR3 is CASRSREQADTQYF. CDR3 coding DNA: TGTGCCAGTAGGTCACGGGAGCAGGCAGATACGCAGTATTTT. The rearrangement joins TRBV19 to TRBJ2-3; the D gene is possibly TRBD2 (6 bases). In germline, CDR1 is LNHDA, CDR2 SQIVND (reference sequence). CDR3 length equals 14 residues. V lost 6 bases and J lost 4, with 14 bases in between.

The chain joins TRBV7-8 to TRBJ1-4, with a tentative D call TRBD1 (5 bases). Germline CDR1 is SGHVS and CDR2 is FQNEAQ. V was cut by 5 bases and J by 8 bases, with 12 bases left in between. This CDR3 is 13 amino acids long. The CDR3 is CASSLGDPEKLFF. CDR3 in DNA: TGTGCCAGCAGCCTAGGGGACCCGGAAAAACTGTTTTTT.

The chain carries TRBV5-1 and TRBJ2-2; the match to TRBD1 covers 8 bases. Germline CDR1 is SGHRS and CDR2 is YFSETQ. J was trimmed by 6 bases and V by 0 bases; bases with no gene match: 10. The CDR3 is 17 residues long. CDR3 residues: CASSLEGRGRGSGELFF. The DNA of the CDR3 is TGCGCCAGCAGCTTGGAAGGCAGGGGGCGTGGATCCGGGGAGCTGTTTTTT.

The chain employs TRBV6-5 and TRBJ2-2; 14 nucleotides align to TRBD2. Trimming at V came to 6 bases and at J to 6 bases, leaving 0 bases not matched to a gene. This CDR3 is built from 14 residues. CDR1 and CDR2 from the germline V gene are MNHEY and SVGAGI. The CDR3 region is CASRTSGGAGELFF. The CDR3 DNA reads TGTGCCAGCAGGACTAGCGGGGGGGCCGGGGAGCTGTTTTTT.

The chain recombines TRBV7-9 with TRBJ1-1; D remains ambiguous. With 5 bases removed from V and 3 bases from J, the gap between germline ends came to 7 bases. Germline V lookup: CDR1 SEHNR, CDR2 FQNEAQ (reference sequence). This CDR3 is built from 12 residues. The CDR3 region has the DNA TGTGCCAGCAGCCAACGGGACACTGAAGCTTTCTTT. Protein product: CASSQRDTEAFF.

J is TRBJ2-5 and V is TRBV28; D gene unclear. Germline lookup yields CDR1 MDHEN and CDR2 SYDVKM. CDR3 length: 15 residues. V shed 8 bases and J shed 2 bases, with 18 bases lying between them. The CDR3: CASGIRYGQQETQYF. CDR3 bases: TGTGCCAGCGGGATACGATACGGGCAGCAAGAGACCCAGTACTTC. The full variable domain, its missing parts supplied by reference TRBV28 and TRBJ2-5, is DVKVTQSSRYLVKRTGEKVFLECVQDMDHENMFWYRQDPGLGLRLIYFSYDVKMKEKGDIPEGYSVSREKKERFSLILESASTNQTSMYLCASGIRYGQQETQYFGPGTRLLVL.

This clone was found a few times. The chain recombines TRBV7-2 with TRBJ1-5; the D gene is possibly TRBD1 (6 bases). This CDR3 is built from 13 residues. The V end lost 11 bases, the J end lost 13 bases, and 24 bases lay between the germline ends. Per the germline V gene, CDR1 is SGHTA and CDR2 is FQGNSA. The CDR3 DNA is TGTGCCGGCCCTGATTGGGGGCCGATAACTCAGCATTTT. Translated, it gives CAGPDWGPITQHF.

The CDR3 DNA follows: TGTGCCAGCAGCAAATGTCGGGACAGGGGGCACAACTATGGCTACACCTTC. Protein: CASSKCRDRGHNYGYTF. The V call is TRBV21-1, the J call TRBJ1-2; the listed D gene, TRBD1, was not tested against the DNA. TRBV21-1 is a recognized pseudogene. CDR3 length: 17 residues.

The CDR3 sequence: CASSFPIGEQYF. The CDR3 DNA reads as TGTGCCAGCAGCTTTCCCATTGGCGAGCAGTACTTC. This rearrangement joins TRBV11-2 to TRBJ2-7; no reliable D call. Germline CDR1 SGHAT, CDR2 FQNNGV. Trimming took off 3 bases at V and 6 bases at J, with 9 bases between the two ends. This CDR3 is built from 12 residues.

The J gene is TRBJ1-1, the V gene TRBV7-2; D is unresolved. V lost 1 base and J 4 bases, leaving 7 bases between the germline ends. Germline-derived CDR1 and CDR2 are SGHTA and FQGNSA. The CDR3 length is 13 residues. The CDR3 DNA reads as TGTGCCAGCAGCTTAGACGGATTCACTGAAGCTTTCTTT. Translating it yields CASSLDGFTEAFF.

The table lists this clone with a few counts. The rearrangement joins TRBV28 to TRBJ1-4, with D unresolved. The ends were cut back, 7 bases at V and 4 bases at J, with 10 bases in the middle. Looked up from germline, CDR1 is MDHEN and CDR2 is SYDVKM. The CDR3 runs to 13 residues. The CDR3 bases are TGTGCCAGCACTACCGGGTTTAATGAAAAACTGTTTTTT. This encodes CASTTGFNEKLFF. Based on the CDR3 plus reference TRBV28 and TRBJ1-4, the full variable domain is DVKVTQSSRYLVKRTGEKVFLECVQDMDHENMFWYRQDPGLGLRLIYFSYDVKMKEKGDIPEGYSVSREKKERFSLILESASTNQTSMYLCASTTGFNEKLFFGSGTQLSVL.

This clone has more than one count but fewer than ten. The CDR3 DNA reads as TGTGCCAGCAGTGCTGAGTTTAGGGGGGCAGGAGGCTACACCTTC. This encodes CASSAEFRGAGGYTF. The chain links TRBV6-5 to TRBJ1-2; D perhaps matches TRBD1 (6 bases). Trimming left V 5 bases short and J 8 bases short, with 21 bases between. Germline-derived CDR1 and CDR2 are MNHEY and SVGAGI. This CDR3 spans 15 amino acids.